This TCR beta chain was profiled in a study of T-cell memory formation after mild COVID-19. The V gene's germline CDR1 is SGHRS and CDR2 YFSETQ. The CDR3 totals 13 residues. V lost 0 bases to trimming and J lost 6 bases, with 10 bases between them. TCRdb recomputed calls from the 5' RACE reads with MiXCR, one row per CDR3 protein. The sample includes roughly 310,000 distinct CDR3 sequences, about a sixth of them seen just once. As concerns this clonotype: Its antigen is unknown.

Overall study findings and caveats: Clones shrinking from day 15 to 85 showed even CD4/CD8 mixes; later expanders tilted CD4+. Some clones that responded were present in memory (sampled pre-infection), which suggests cross-reactive memory joined. Of the contracting clones, CD4+ ones lay mainly in CM and EM, and CD8+ ones in EMRA.

The source of this sequence is a man aged 18 to 30 who had mild COVID-19 (a few samples of this study predate the infection). Cell type and time point are not known. Sequences were obtained from PBMCs or a T cell subset sorted from them (not recorded which). This rearrangement joins TRBV5-1 to TRBJ2-7; D remains unclear. The CDR3 protein is CASSLDTSGEQYV. The CDR3 DNA is TGCGCCAGCAGCTTGGATACATCGGGCGAGCAGTACGTC.